Below are 20 T cell receptor beta chains sequenced from a single sample in a study of blood T cell repertoires in COVID-19. Produced via immunoSEQ multiplex PCR; TCRdb's table is partial and in-frame only. The data show 180,000 or so clones, around nine tenths seen once. Material for sequencing was peripheral blood. The receptors originated from a man in his forties with acute or convalescent COVID-19.

The chain has TRBV18 and TRBJ1-1; possible D gene TRBD1, 5 bases. This CDR3 is 18 amino acids long. The ends were cut back, 3 bases at V and 2 bases at J, with 22 bases in the middle. Per germline, CDR1 KGHSH and CDR2 LQKENI. The CDR3 nucleotides are TGTGCCAGCTCACCCGAAACAGGAACGTTGGGGAAAAACACTGAAGCTTTCTTT. It translates to CASSPETGTLGKNTEAFF.

In this sample, this clone turned up once. The J gene is TRBJ2-1, the V gene TRBV3-1 (or the pseudogene TRBV3-2); 12 bases map to TRBD2. The germline V gene has CDR1 LGHDT and CDR2 YNNKEL (reference sequence). This CDR3 has 16 residues. With V trimmed by 3 bases and J by 8 bases, 8 bases remained unmatched. Written as DNA, the CDR3 is TGTGCCAGCAGCCACCTACGGACTAGCGGGGAGGATGAGCAGTTCTTC. This translates into CASSHLRTSGEDEQFF.

The CDR3 sequence: CASSQVLGGARGDTQYF. CDR3 DNA sequence: TGCGCCAGCAGCCAAGTCTTGGGGGGGGCCCGGGGTGATACGCAGTATTTT. The gene calls are TRBV4-3 and TRBJ2-3, with a tentative D call TRBD2 (7 bases). CDR1 LGHNA and CDR2 YSLEER come from the germline V gene. The CDR3 sequence is 17 residues long. Trimming pared 1 base from V and 6 bases from J, leaving 20 bases between.

CDR3 loop: CASSPVGRGISEQFF. The CDR3 nucleotides read TGTGCCAGCTCACCAGTGGGCAGGGGTATTTCTGAGCAGTTCTTC. The J gene is TRBJ2-1, the V gene TRBV18, with D tentatively TRBD1 (6 bases). The CDR3 runs 15 residues. Trimming took off 2 bases at V and 9 bases at J, with 17 bases between the two ends. The germline V gene has CDR1 KGHSH and CDR2 LQKENI.

V usage is TRBV19 and J usage is TRBJ2-3; 9 bases match TRBD2. The ends lost 5 bases at V and 6 bases at J; junction bases unmatched: 12. This CDR3 region has 16 residues. Germline V CDR1 and CDR2: LNHDA, SQIVND (reference sequence). The CDR3 DNA follows: TGTGCCAGTAGTCTAGGGGCTAGCGGGGCATCGGATACGCAGTATTTT. This gives the protein CASSLGASGASDTQYF.

The rearrangement uses TRBV24-1 and TRBJ2-2; TRBD1 is a possible D gene (6 bases). The CDR3 length is 16 residues. CDR1 and CDR2 from the germline V gene are KGHDR and SFDVKD. The ends were cut back, 0 bases at V and 2 bases at J, with 9 bases in the middle. DNA for the CDR3: TGTGCCACCAGTGATTTGCAGGGGCGAAACACCGGGGAGCTGTTTTTT. This translates into CATSDLQGRNTGELFF.

The chain couples TRBV9 to TRBJ2-5, with 8 bases identical to TRBD1. Germline values: CDR1 SGDLS, CDR2 YYNGEE. The CDR3 consists of 13 residues. V dropped 3 bases and J dropped 4; count of bases not matched to a gene: 2. The chain's CDR3 is CASSGQGRETQYF. The CDR3 bases are TGTGCCAGCAGCGGACAGGGGCGAGAGACCCAGTACTTC.

The chain combines TRBV5-1 with TRBJ2-2, with 8 nucleotides matching TRBD2. This CDR3 is built from 15 residues. Per the germline V gene, CDR1 is SGHRS and CDR2 is YFSETQ. Trimming took 4 bases from V and 6 from J; bases not matched to a gene: 8. The DNA for the CDR3 is TGCGCCAGCAGCAGGGTGCGGGGGGCAGCCGGGGAGCTGTTTTTT. This sequence encodes CASSRVRGAAGELFF.

The J gene is TRBJ1-1, the V gene TRBV29-1; no firm D call. CDR3 length equals 13 residues. Per the germline V gene, CDR1 is SQVTM and CDR2 is ANQGSEA. V was trimmed by 6 bases and J by 1 base, leaving 12 bases between them. Here the CDR3 reads CSVVWPANTEAFF. For the CDR3, the DNA is TGCAGCGTGGTATGGCCCGCGAACACTGAAGCTTTCTTT.

The V gene is TRBV13, the J gene TRBJ2-7; possibly TRBD2 for D (6 bases). V dropped 6 bases and J dropped 6 bases, with 15 bases sitting between them. The CDR3 totals 13 residues. Germline V CDR1 and CDR2: PRHDT, FYEKMQ (reference sequence). CDR3 protein: CASSPTFGGEQYF. The DNA for the CDR3 is TGTGCCAGCAGTCCAACCTTCGGGGGCGAGCAGTACTTC.

Notes on this clone: The junction departs from the called germline gene at one end, perhaps through a read error. The chain has TRBV24-1 and TRBJ1-2; 7 bases map to TRBD1. The CDR3 spans 12 residues. Germline V gene sequence: CDR1 KGHDR, CDR2 SFDVKD. CDR3 DNA: TGTGCCACCAGTGACTTTGGACAGGAGCTTTCCTTC. Its translation: CATSDFGQELSF.

This chain joins TRBV2 and TRBJ1-1; no firm D call. The germline V and J ends were trimmed by 8 bases and 1 base, with 5 bases remaining between them. CDR3 length: 11 residues. Germline loops: CDR1 SNHLY, CDR2 FYNNEI. In nucleotides, the CDR3 is TGTGCCAGCGCGGAGAACACTGAAGCTTTCTTT. Translated, it gives CASAENTEAFF.

The chain employs TRBV19 and TRBJ1-3; D not resolved. The V end lost 5 bases, the J end lost 0 bases, and 14 bases lay between the germline ends. This CDR3 spans 16 amino acids. CDR1 and CDR2 (germline): LNHDA, SQIVND (reference sequence). The CDR3 nucleotides are TGTGCCAGTAGTTATAGAACGGGAGGCTCTGGAAACACCATATATTTT. It is translated as CASSYRTGGSGNTIYF.

As for this clone: Other DNA sequences in this sample translate to the same CDR3. The V and J genes are TRBV18 and TRBJ1-2, with D tentatively TRBD1 (5 bases). Germline lookup yields CDR1 KGHSH and CDR2 LQKENI. There are 13 residues in the CDR3. V was shortened by 2 bases and J by 1 base, with 5 bases between the two germline ends. The CDR3 loop reads CASSPDSNYGYTF. CDR3 DNA sequence: TGTGCCAGCTCACCAGACAGTAACTATGGCTACACCTTC. The whole variable domain, filled in from reference TRBV18 and TRBJ1-2, reads NAGVMQNPRHLVRRRGQEARLRCSPMKGHSHVYWYRQLPEEGLKFMVYLQKENIIDESGMPKERFSAEFPKEGPSILRIQQVVRGDSAAYFCASSPDSNYGYTFGSGTRLTVV.

The V call is TRBV2, the J call TRBJ2-7; 8 bases align to TRBD1. The CDR3 is 15 residues long. Germline V CDR1 and CDR2: SNHLY, FYNNEI. The V gene end was trimmed by 3 bases and the J gene end by 2 bases; junction bases not matched to a gene: 6. The CDR3 protein is CASSDAPRGPYEQYF. The CDR3 DNA sequence: TGTGCCAGCAGTGATGCCCCCAGGGGGCCCTACGAGCAGTACTTC. The full variable domain, completed using reference TRBV2 and TRBJ2-7, is EPEVTQTPSHQVTQMGQEVILRCVPISNHLYFYWYRQILGQKVEFLVSFYNNEISEKSEIFDDQFSVERPDGSNFTLKIRSTKLEDSAMYFCASSDAPRGPYEQYFGPGTRLTVT.

The rearrangement uses TRBV19 and TRBJ1-5; TRBD1 might be the D (6 bases). V shed 4 bases and J shed 9 bases, with 22 bases lying between them. Germline assignment: CDR1 LNHDA and CDR2 SQIVND (reference sequence). The CDR3 spans 16 residues. The DNA for the CDR3 is TGTGCCAGTAGTACCTTAGACCGACAGGCCTCGCGGCCCCAGCATTTT. Protein product: CASSTLDRQASRPQHF.

This sequence joins TRBV21-1 and TRBJ1-5; the table's D gene call, TRBD1, was not cross checked with the DNA. TRBV21-1 is termed a pseudogene. The CDR3 length is 16 residues. The CDR3 spells CASTATGVDSNQPQHF. The CDR3 nucleotides are TGTGCCAGCACCGCGACAGGGGTTGATAGCAATCAGCCCCAGCATTTT.

This chain uses TRBV1 with TRBJ1-5; the D segment call TRBD1 is taken from the table without a DNA check. TRBV1 is an annotated pseudogene. The CDR3 is 18 residues long. CDR3: CTSSQVYRTLYSNQPQHF. DNA for the CDR3: TGCACCAGCAGCCAAGTATACAGGACATTGTATAGCAATCAGCCCCAGCATTTT.

The J gene is TRBJ1-5, the V gene TRBV2; D call uncertain. The CDR3 contains 13 residues. V was clipped by 7 bases and J by 1 base, with 8 bases between them. Germline assignment: CDR1 SNHLY and CDR2 FYNNEI. CDR3 sequence (DNA): TGTGCCAGCAATTGGGAGAGCAATCAGCCCCAGCATTTT. Amino acids: CASNWESNQPQHF.

The genes are TRBV5-1 and TRBJ2-4; 9 bases are shared with TRBD1. Germline lookup yields CDR1 SGHRS and CDR2 YFSETQ. After removal of 0 bases from V and 6 bases from J, the junction contained 1 base not matched to a gene. The CDR3 covers 14 residues. The CDR3 is CASSLGDRANIQYF. Written as DNA, the CDR3 is TGCGCCAGCAGCTTGGGGGACAGGGCAAACATTCAGTACTTC.